The 32 T cell receptor beta chains given below trace back to one sample, sequenced in a study of blood T cell repertoires in COVID-19. Sequenced by immunoSEQ multiplex PCR; TCRdb stores in-frame clones only, minus some. This table has approximately 270,000 clones, 80% to 90% appearing once. Material for sequencing was PBMCs or T cells enriched from blood (not recorded which). The origin of the receptors is a woman under 40 with acute COVID-19.

The genes are TRBV9 and TRBJ2-3, with D uncertain. Trimming pared 3 bases from V and 5 bases from J, leaving 16 bases between. The CDR3 has 15 amino acids. Germline V gene lookup returns CDR1 SGDLS and CDR2 YYNGEE. In nucleotides, the CDR3 is TGTGCCAGCAGCGGCCAGGTGTCAGAAGAAGATACGCAGTATTTT. It yields the protein CASSGQVSEEDTQYF.

The genes are TRBV4-1 and TRBJ2-6; 11 bases map to TRBD2. Germline CDR1 reads MGHRA; CDR2 reads YSYEKL. This CDR3 region has 19 residues. V dropped 2 bases and J dropped 0; count of bases not matched to a gene: 6. This CDR3 is CASSQPRLAGNSGANVLTF. As DNA, the CDR3 is TGCGCCAGCAGCCAACCACGACTAGCGGGAAACTCTGGGGCCAACGTCCTGACTTTC.

The V gene is TRBV9, the J gene TRBJ2-7, with a possible D match to TRBD2 (6 bases). Germline CDR1 SGDLS, CDR2 YYNGEE. The CDR3 spans 13 residues. V lost 4 bases, J lost 6 bases, and 14 bases lay in between. The CDR3 region is CASSSQGGSEQYF. The CDR3, as DNA: TGTGCCAGCAGCTCTCAGGGAGGTTCCGAGCAGTACTTC.

The chain is built from TRBV11-2 and TRBJ2-3; D uncertain. In germline, CDR1 is SGHAT, CDR2 FQNNGV. Trimming cost V 1 base and J 0 bases, with 8 bases left between them. There are 15 residues in the CDR3. The CDR3 loop is CASSLGAGSTDTQYF. The CDR3 bases are TGTGCCAGCAGCTTAGGAGCTGGTAGCACAGATACGCAGTATTTT.

The chain employs TRBV5-1 and TRBJ1-2; the match to TRBD1 covers 9 bases. Germline loops: CDR1 SGHRS, CDR2 YFSETQ. CDR3 size: 16 residues. V gave up 0 bases and J gave up 4 bases; unmatched junction bases: 7. As DNA, the CDR3 is TGCGCCAGCAGCTTGGATGCGAGGGGACAGGGCTATGGCTACACCTTC. Protein product: CASSLDARGQGYGYTF.

The chain employs TRBV7-9 and TRBJ2-7; 10 bases are a match to TRBD1. CDR3 length: 17 residues. The ends lost 4 bases at V and 5 bases at J; junction bases unmatched: 14. Germline V gene sequence: CDR1 SEHNR, CDR2 FQNEAQ (reference sequence). The CDR3 protein is CASSSMRTGGIIDEQYF. As DNA, the CDR3 is TGTGCCAGCAGCTCCATGAGGACAGGGGGTATCATCGACGAGCAGTACTTC. Complete variable domain (other parts from reference TRBV7-9 and TRBJ2-7): DTGVSQNPRHKITKRGQNVTFRCDPISEHNRLYWYRQTLGQGPEFLTYFQNEAQLEKSRLLSDRFSAERPKGSFSTLEIQRTEQGDSAMYLCASSSMRTGGIIDEQYFGPGTRLTVT.

The rearrangement links TRBV7-6 to TRBJ1-4; TRBD1 aligns across 8 bases. The junction had 12 bases not matched to a gene; V was cut back by 6 bases and J by 3 bases. From germline, CDR1 is SGHVS and CDR2 FNYEAQ. This CDR3 region has 17 residues. The CDR3 bases are TGTGCCAGCAGTTCGATACAAGACAGGGGCCCTAATGAAAAACTGTTTTTT. Its protein is CASSSIQDRGPNEKLFF.

The rearrangement uses TRBV7-6 and TRBJ1-5; D gene ambiguous. The CDR3 runs 13 residues. Trimming stripped 1 base from V and 4 bases from J, with 5 bases between. CDR1 is SGHVS and CDR2 is FNYEAQ in the germline V gene. CDR3 sequence (DNA): TGTGCCAGCAGCTTAGACAGTAATCAGCCCCAGCATTTT. This encodes CASSLDSNQPQHF. The full variable domain, completed using reference TRBV7-6 and TRBJ1-5, is GAGVSQSPRYKVTKRGQDVALRCDPISGHVSLYWYRQALGQGPEFLTYFNYEAQQDKSGLPNDRFSAERPEGSISTLTIQRTEQRDSAMYRCASSLDSNQPQHFGDGTRLSIL.

V gene TRBV19 combines with J gene TRBJ1-2; TRBD1 matches 7 bases. V was pared by 5 bases and J by 0 bases, with 6 bases of the junction left unmatched. The CDR3 runs to 15 residues. CDR1 is LNHDA and CDR2 is SQIVND in the germline V gene (reference sequence). The CDR3 protein is CASSRPGQPNYGYTF. CDR3 bases: TGTGCCAGTAGTCGCCCGGGACAGCCTAACTATGGCTACACCTTC. The full variable domain, rest sourced from reference TRBV19 and TRBJ1-2, is DGGITQSPKYLFRKEGQNVTLSCEQNLNHDAMYWYRQDPGQGLRLIYYSQIVNDFQKGDIAEGYSVSREKKESFPLTVTSAQKNPTAFYLCASSRPGQPNYGYTFGSGTRLTVV.

V usage is TRBV24-1 and J usage is TRBJ2-7; 14 nucleotides line up with TRBD2. Unmatched junction bases numbered 8, after V lost 2 bases and J lost 6 bases. Germline values: CDR1 KGHDR, CDR2 SFDVKD. This CDR3 spans 17 amino acids. This chain's CDR3 is CATSDSGLAGVHLEQYF. The CDR3 DNA is TGTGCCACCAGTGATTCGGGACTAGCGGGAGTTCATCTCGAGCAGTACTTC.

The chain is built from TRBV7-8 and TRBJ2-7; tentatively, D is TRBD1 (6 bases). Trimming took off 1 base at V and 4 bases at J, with 14 bases between the two ends. The CDR3 spans 15 residues. The germline gives CDR1 SGHVS, CDR2 FQNEAQ. The CDR3: CASSLVIGQPYEQYF. DNA of the CDR3: TGTGCCAGCAGCTTAGTTATTGGACAGCCTTACGAGCAGTACTTC.

This chain links TRBV7-8 with TRBJ1-5; possibly TRBD1 for D (5 bases). CDR3 size: 18 residues. V lost 6 bases and J 1 base, leaving 22 bases between the germline ends. Looked up from germline, CDR1 is SGHVS and CDR2 is FQNEAQ. The CDR3 protein is CASSNPGDSSGSNQPQHF. DNA of the CDR3: TGTGCCAGCAGTAACCCGGGTGACAGCAGTGGGAGCAATCAGCCCCAGCATTTT. The full variable domain, with the rest looked up from reference TRBV7-8 and TRBJ1-5, is GAGVSQSPRYKVAKRGQDVALRCDPISGHVSLFWYQQALGQGPEFLTYFQNEAQLDKSGLPSDRFFAERPEGSVSTLKIQRTQQEDSAVYLCASSNPGDSSGSNQPQHFGDGTRLSIL.

The rearrangement uses TRBV6-2 or TRBV6-3 and TRBJ2-7, with 12 bases aligning to TRBD1. With V trimmed by 4 bases and J by 6 bases, 4 bases remained unmatched. The CDR3 length is 14 residues. From germline, CDR1 is MNHEY and CDR2 SVGEGT. The CDR3 DNA follows: TGTGCCAGCAGTTTCGGGACAGGGGGCGGCGAGCAGTACTTC. Protein product: CASSFGTGGGEQYF.

The rearrangement joins TRBV28 to TRBJ2-7; TRBD1 is a possible D gene (6 bases). The CDR3 runs 16 residues. CDR1 and CDR2 (germline): MDHEN, SYDVKM. Trimming shortened V by 9 bases and J by 5 bases, and 26 bases separated the two germline ends. CDR3 protein: CASASNRDIPSDEQYF. As DNA, the CDR3 is TGTGCCAGTGCTTCAAACCGGGACATACCCTCGGACGAGCAGTACTTC.

V and J are TRBV11-1 and TRBJ2-7; 7 bases are shared with TRBD2. Germline V gene sequence: CDR1 SGHAT, CDR2 FQDESV (reference sequence). After removal of 0 bases from V and 2 bases from J, the junction contained 1 base not matched to a gene. The CDR3 extends over 14 amino acids. In DNA form, the CDR3 reads TGTGCCAGCAGCTTAGCGGGAGGGCCCTACGAGCAGTACTTC. It yields the protein CASSLAGGPYEQYF. Filled out from reference TRBV11-1 and TRBJ2-7, the complete variable domain reads EAEVAQSPRYKITEKSQAVAFWCDPISGHATLYWYRQILGQGPELLVQFQDESVVDDSQLPKDRFSAERLKGVDSTLKIQPAELGDSAMYLCASSLAGGPYEQYFGPGTRLTVT.

This chain joins TRBV5-4 and TRBJ2-1, with 7 positions matching TRBD1. CDR1 and CDR2 (germline): SGHNT, YYREEE (reference sequence). This CDR3 has 16 amino acids. V gave up 5 bases and J gave up 0 bases; unmatched junction bases: 8. The CDR3 bases are TGTGCCAGCAGTCACTCAGGGGGTAGCTCCTACAATGAGCAGTTCTTC. Translation gives CASSHSGGSSYNEQFF.

The gene calls are TRBV27 and TRBJ1-1, with unresolved D. The CDR3 covers 14 residues. Trimming took 4 bases from V and 1 from J, leaving 10 bases between them. Germline V gene data show CDR1 as MNHEY and CDR2 as SMNVEV (reference sequence). The CDR3 region has the DNA TGTGCCAGCAGTTACCTATCGGGGAACACTGAAGCTTTCTTT. Encoded protein: CASSYLSGNTEAFF.

The rearrangement links TRBV28 to TRBJ2-1, with 9 bases lining up with TRBD2. The junction had 6 bases not matched to a gene; V was cut back by 6 bases and J by 6 bases. The CDR3 has 14 residues. Germline V gives CDR1 MDHEN, CDR2 SYDVKM. The CDR3 protein is CASRSRTSVNEQFF. CDR3 nucleotides: TGTGCCAGCAGATCCAGGACTAGCGTCAATGAGCAGTTCTTC. The whole variable domain, filled in from reference TRBV28 and TRBJ2-1, reads DVKVTQSSRYLVKRTGEKVFLECVQDMDHENMFWYRQDPGLGLRLIYFSYDVKMKEKGDIPEGYSVSREKKERFSLILESASTNQTSMYLCASRSRTSVNEQFFGPGTRLTVL.

This rearrangement joins TRBV15 to TRBJ2-2; tentative D call: TRBD2 (6 bases). This CDR3 spans 14 amino acids. Germline V gene lookup returns CDR1 LNHNV and CDR2 YYDKDF (reference sequence). Trimming pared 7 bases from V and 4 bases from J, leaving 13 bases between. The CDR3 here is CATTGDRGTGELFF. The CDR3, as DNA: TGTGCCACCACGGGGGATCGGGGCACCGGGGAGCTGTTTTTT.

The rearrangement joins TRBV3-1 (or the pseudogene TRBV3-2) to TRBJ2-3; 7 bases are shared with TRBD1. Unmatched junction bases numbered 8, after V lost 2 bases and J lost 0 bases. This CDR3 contains 17 residues. Germline lookup yields CDR1 LGHDT and CDR2 YNNKEL (reference sequence). CDR3 in amino acids: CASSQYLQGFSTDTQYF. DNA of the CDR3: TGTGCCAGCAGCCAATACCTACAGGGGTTTAGCACAGATACGCAGTATTTT.

The chain combines TRBV27 with TRBJ2-3; a possible D gene is TRBD1 (5 bases). The V and J ends lost 8 bases and 7 bases respectively, with 13 bases between them. Germline lookup yields CDR1 MNHEY and CDR2 SMNVEV (reference sequence). The CDR3 covers 12 residues. CDR3 DNA: TGTGCCAGCCTAGGGGTTTCGAATACGCAGTATTTT. It yields the protein CASLGVSNTQYF.

The chain links TRBV2 to TRBJ2-1; TRBD2 agrees at 8 bases. Trimming at V came to 8 bases and at J to 4 bases, leaving 7 bases not matched to a gene. This CDR3 spans 14 amino acids. CDR1 and CDR2 from the germline V gene are SNHLY and FYNNEI. The CDR3, as DNA: TGTGCCAGCGCCGGGACTAGTGTTTACAATGAGCAGTTCTTC. It translates to CASAGTSVYNEQFF. The whole variable domain, remainder taken from reference TRBV2 and TRBJ2-1, is EPEVTQTPSHQVTQMGQEVILRCVPISNHLYFYWYRQILGQKVEFLVSFYNNEISEKSEIFDDQFSVERPDGSNFTLKIRSTKLEDSAMYFCASAGTSVYNEQFFGPGTRLTVL.

Only a few counts were recorded for this clone. The J gene is TRBJ2-3, the V gene TRBV28; 10 positions match TRBD2. Looked up from germline, CDR1 is MDHEN and CDR2 is SYDVKM. The CDR3 contains 13 residues. With 6 bases clipped from V and 3 bases from J, the junction kept 0 bases outside the gene matches. In DNA, the CDR3 is TGTGCCAGCAGGACTAGCGGGACAGATACGCAGTATTTT. Translating it yields CASRTSGTDTQYF.

V is TRBV4-2 and J is TRBJ2-1, with 12 bases fitting TRBD2. The V segment lost 4 bases and the J segment 4 bases; nucleotides outside the gene matches: 8. There are 17 residues in the CDR3. Germline lookup yields CDR1 LGHNA and CDR2 YNFKEQ. The CDR3, as DNA: TGTGCCAGCAGCCCCGACCTAGCGGGAGGGCCATACAATGAGCAGTTCTTC. Residues: CASSPDLAGGPYNEQFF.

The CDR3 DNA is TGTGCCAGCACTCCGACAGGTCTAACCTACGAGCAGTACTTC. This encodes CASTPTGLTYEQYF. This chain connects TRBV6-5 to TRBJ2-7, with D possibly TRBD1 on 6 matching bases. Germline V gene sequence: CDR1 MNHEY, CDR2 SVGAGI. The CDR3 extends over 14 amino acids. V shed 7 bases and J shed 2 bases, with 15 bases lying between them.

As for this clone: This sample includes further DNA sequences coding for the same CDR3. In nucleotides, the CDR3 is TGTGCCAGTTCACTGAGCACAGATACGCAGTATTTT. Translating it yields CASSLSTDTQYF. V usage is TRBV19 and J usage is TRBJ2-3; D not resolved. Between the trimmed V and J ends, which lost 8 bases and 0 bases, there was a span of 6 bases. The CDR3 is 12 residues long. Germline loops: CDR1 LNHDA, CDR2 SQIVND (reference sequence).

V and J are TRBV7-3 and TRBJ2-1; 10 bases agree with TRBD2. This CDR3 comprises 15 residues. The germline V gene encodes CDR1 SGHTA and CDR2 FQGTGA. J gave up 10 bases and V 5 bases, and 11 bases lay outside the gene matches. This CDR3 is CASSAGGSGRQEQFF. DNA of the CDR3: TGTGCCAGCAGCGCCGGGGGTAGCGGGAGGCAGGAGCAGTTCTTC.

This clone has only one observation. The rearrangement links TRBV27 to TRBJ1-5, with TRBD1 identical over 7 bases. With V trimmed by 3 bases and J by 3 bases, 5 bases remained unmatched. The germline V gene encodes CDR1 MNHEY and CDR2 SMNVEV (reference sequence). CDR3 length equals 15 residues. The chain's CDR3 is CASSFMGQNNQPQHF. For the CDR3, the DNA is TGTGCCAGCAGTTTCATGGGACAGAACAATCAGCCCCAGCATTTT.

This sequence joins TRBV10-3 and TRBJ1-5; D gene unclear. The V and J ends lost 4 bases and 3 bases respectively, with 16 bases between them. The CDR3 extends over 16 amino acids. Germline V gene sequence: CDR1 ENHRY, CDR2 SYGVKD. This chain's CDR3 is CAISGESFALNQPQHF. CDR3 nucleotide sequence: TGTGCCATCAGTGGGGAGTCGTTCGCACTCAATCAGCCCCAGCATTTT.

The chain is built from TRBV4-1 and TRBJ2-7; 11 bases match TRBD2. This CDR3 region has 15 residues. After removal of 3 bases from V and 2 bases from J, the junction contained 3 bases not matched to a gene. Germline loops: CDR1 MGHRA, CDR2 YSYEKL. Written as DNA, the CDR3 is TGCGCCAGCAGCCAGACTAGCGGGACCGCCTACGAGCAGTACTTC. Protein product: CASSQTSGTAYEQYF.

The V and J genes are TRBV3-1 (or the pseudogene TRBV3-2) and TRBJ1-5; possible D gene TRBD1, 5 bases. This CDR3 spans 17 amino acids. The V gene's germline CDR1 is LGHDT and CDR2 YNNKEL (reference sequence). The V gene lost 0 bases and the J gene lost 3 bases, with 15 bases spanning the gap. CDR3 sequence: CASSQEAGAGVNQPQHF. CDR3 nucleotide sequence: TGTGCCAGCAGCCAAGAGGCTGGGGCTGGGGTCAATCAGCCCCAGCATTTT.

This clone was observed once. This rearrangement joins TRBV27 to TRBJ1-6; TRBD1 is a possible D gene (6 bases). V lost 4 bases, J lost 10 bases, and 20 bases lay in between. CDR1 is MNHEY, CDR2 SMNVEV, per germline (reference sequence). The CDR3 sequence is 16 residues long. This chain's CDR3 is CASSSRQANPRSPLHF. In DNA, the CDR3 is TGTGCCAGCAGTTCACGACAGGCCAACCCTCGATCACCCCTCCACTTT.